This TCR beta chain is drawn from a study of blood T cell repertoires in COVID-19. Study details: Some COVID-19 samples were acute and others convalescent; all came from the United States, Italy and Spain.

Method: immunoSEQ multiplex PCR; TCRdb's copy keeps in-frame clones and lacks some. The data contain about 120,000 clones, around 82% of them singletons. This clone was detected a few times. Trimming removed 6 bases at V and 7 bases at J, with 19 bases between. The CDR3 covers 16 residues. Germline CDR1 is SNHLY and CDR2 is FYNNEI. The receptor was isolated from a man aged 25-40 years with COVID-19, enrolled during active disease. The sequenced sample was peripheral blood. The V and J genes are TRBV2 and TRBJ1-6; weak D call: TRBD1 (5 bases). The CDR3 sequence: CASRPGGVSRNSPLHF. In DNA, the CDR3 is TGTGCCAGCAGACCCGGGGGGGTCTCTCGCAATTCACCCCTCCACTTT.